The 31 T cell receptor beta chains below were found in one sample sequenced in a study of blood T cell repertoires in COVID-19. TCRdb keeps only in-frame clones here, not all; method: immunoSEQ multiplex PCR. Altogether some 180,000 clones are present, under 80% being singletons, with the ten largest covering approximately 13%. The sequencing input was peripheral blood. The source of these receptors is a man aged 50 to 60 who had recovered from COVID-19.

This sequence joins TRBV5-1 and TRBJ2-5; TRBD2 matches at 9 bases. Trimming removed 4 bases from V and 1 base from J; junction bases left unmatched: 5. The CDR3 sequence is 15 residues long. Germline assignment: CDR1 SGHRS and CDR2 YFSETQ. The chain's CDR3 is CASSKLAGIQETQYF. CDR3 DNA: TGCGCCAGCAGCAAACTAGCGGGTATCCAAGAGACCCAGTACTTC.

About this clone: The sample holds other DNA sequences that translate to the same CDR3. The rearrangement links TRBV11-2 to TRBJ2-7; the match to TRBD2 covers 8 bases. In germline, CDR1 is SGHAT, CDR2 FQNNGV. The CDR3 contains 14 residues. Trimming removed 1 base from V and 4 bases from J; junction bases left unmatched: 3. CDR3 coding DNA: TGTGCCAGCAGCTTAGCTAGCGGGTCTTACGAGCAGTACTTC. Translation: CASSLASGSYEQYF.

The chain has TRBV13 and TRBJ2-2; D remains ambiguous. This CDR3 spans 15 amino acids. V was clipped by 0 bases and J by 3 bases, with 8 bases between them. The germline CDR1 and CDR2 sequences are PRHDT and FYEKMQ (reference sequence). The CDR3 coding sequence is TGTGCCAGCAGCTTAGGTCTCACATACACCGGGGAGCTGTTTTTT. This translates into CASSLGLTYTGELFF.

There are a few counts of this clone. The V and J genes are TRBV29-1 and TRBJ2-7; 10 positions match TRBD2. This CDR3 has 13 amino acids. With 6 bases clipped from V and 4 bases from J, the junction kept 6 bases outside the gene matches. The germline gives CDR1 SQVTM, CDR2 ANQGSEA. CDR3 bases: TGCAGCGTCCTAGCGGGGGAAGATTACGAGCAGTACTTC. Translating it yields CSVLAGEDYEQYF.

The gene calls are TRBV20-1 and TRBJ2-7; D unclear. The CDR3 is 13 amino acids. V was shortened by 3 bases and J by 3 bases, with 12 bases between the two germline ends. Germline-derived CDR1 and CDR2 are DFQATT and SNEGSKA (reference sequence). CDR3 in DNA: TGCAGTGCTAGTGCCAGATTCCTCTACGAGCAGTACTTC. It codes for CSASARFLYEQYF.

The chain is built from TRBV7-6 and TRBJ2-7, with TRBD2 matching over 10 bases. The length of the CDR3 is 17 residues. V gave up 1 base and J gave up 7 bases; unmatched junction bases: 13. Germline V gene data show CDR1 as SGHVS and CDR2 as FNYEAQ. CDR3 nucleotide sequence: TGTGCCAGCAGCTTAGAATCGACTAGCGGGTTGGCTGGGGAGCAGTACTTC. Translating gives CASSLESTSGLAGEQYF.

V and J are TRBV19 and TRBJ1-4; 7 bases map to TRBD1. J lost 0 bases, V lost 4 bases, and 8 bases had no gene match. CDR3 size: 17 residues. In germline, CDR1 is LNHDA, CDR2 SQIVND (reference sequence). This CDR3 reads CASSKRTGSATNEKLFF. Written as DNA, the CDR3 is TGTGCCAGTAGTAAGCGGACAGGAAGTGCAACTAATGAAAAACTGTTTTTT.

The V and J genes are TRBV11-2 and TRBJ2-7, with 12 nucleotides matching TRBD1. Germline lookup yields CDR1 SGHAT and CDR2 FQNNGV. After removal of 7 bases from V and 7 bases from J, the junction contained 11 bases not matched to a gene. The CDR3 spans 15 residues. CDR3 nucleotides: TGTGCCAGCAACCACCCGGGACAGGGGGCCAGGGAGCAGTACTTC. Amino acid sequence: CASNHPGQGAREQYF.

Remarks on this clone: Just one base apart from a much larger clone, this may be a read error. The J gene is TRBJ2-7, the V gene TRBV3-1 (or the pseudogene TRBV3-2); D unclear. The germline V gene has CDR1 LGHDT and CDR2 YNNKEL (reference sequence). The CDR3 is 11 residues long. The germline V and J ends were trimmed by 5 bases and 2 bases, with 4 bases remaining between them. CDR3 region: CASSSTYEQYF. CDR3 coding DNA: TGTGCCAGCAGCTCAACCTACGAGCAGTACTTC.

The V call is TRBV25-1, the J call TRBJ2-7; TRBD1 matches 11 bases. CDR1 and CDR2 (germline): MGHDK, SYGVNS. CDR3 size: 15 residues. V lost 6 bases to trimming and J lost 4 bases; unmatched junction nucleotides: 8. The CDR3 DNA is TGTGCCAGCAGCCCACGGACAGGGGGCATATACGAGCAGTACTTC. It is translated as CASSPRTGGIYEQYF.

J is TRBJ2-1 and V is TRBV27; D may be TRBD2 (5 bases). Germline assignment: CDR1 MNHEY and CDR2 SMNVEV (reference sequence). Trimming took 1 base from V and 9 from J, leaving 10 bases between them. The CDR3 has 13 residues. The CDR3 loop is CASSLFPRGEQFF. CDR3 DNA: TGTGCCAGCAGTTTATTCCCCCGGGGTGAGCAGTTCTTC.

The chain joins TRBV28 to TRBJ1-1, with 7 bases aligning to TRBD1. The V gene's germline CDR1 is MDHEN and CDR2 SYDVKM. CDR3 length equals 13 residues. The junction had 4 bases not matched to a gene; V was cut back by 6 bases and J by 3 bases. CDR3 sequence: CASRGQRYTEAFF. In DNA, the CDR3 is TGTGCCAGCAGGGGACAGAGATACACTGAAGCTTTCTTT.

This clone was seen only once. The chain is built from TRBV6-5 and TRBJ2-7; TRBD1 aligns across 11 bases. In germline, CDR1 is MNHEY, CDR2 SVGAGI. The CDR3 covers 15 residues. The ends lost 0 bases at V and 5 bases at J; junction bases unmatched: 3. The DNA of the CDR3 is TGTGCCAGCAGTTACTCGGGACAGGGGGTAAACGAGCAGTACTTC. It is translated as CASSYSGQGVNEQYF.

The rearrangement links TRBV3-1 (or the pseudogene TRBV3-2) to TRBJ2-3, with unresolved D. V shed 0 bases and J shed 4 bases, with 14 bases lying between them. The CDR3 has 16 amino acids. Germline-derived CDR1 and CDR2 are LGHDT and YNNKEL (reference sequence). The CDR3 DNA follows: TGTGCCAGCAGCCAAGATAGCTCAGAGACGGCAGATACGCAGTATTTT. Its protein product is CASSQDSSETADTQYF.

The genes are TRBV18 and TRBJ2-2, with D perhaps matching TRBD2 (5 bases). The CDR3 consists of 16 residues. The germline V and J ends were trimmed by 5 bases and 1 base, with 14 bases remaining between them. Germline CDR1 is KGHSH and CDR2 is LQKENI. CDR3 sequence (DNA): TGTGCCAGCTCAACCACGTCGGCGGGGAACACCGGGGAGCTGTTTTTT. Translation: CASSTTSAGNTGELFF.

The chain is built from TRBV29-1 and TRBJ2-1; 7 bases fit TRBD2. The CDR3 extends over 15 amino acids. Trimming took 6 bases from V and 6 from J; bases not matched to a gene: 14. The germline CDR1 and CDR2 sequences are SQVTM and ANQGSEA. As DNA, the CDR3 is TGCAGCGTGCTGCCTCCGAGCGGGACGGGCAATGAGCAGTTCTTC. Its protein product is CSVLPPSGTGNEQFF.

Written as DNA, the CDR3 is TGTGCCAGCAGCCAAGACTCCTCAACGGGAGATACGCAGTATTTT. Translation gives CASSQDSSTGDTQYF. The chain combines TRBV4-2 with TRBJ2-3, with D hard to call. The CDR3 is 15 amino acids. Trimming stripped 0 bases from V and 5 bases from J, with 12 bases between. Germline V lookup: CDR1 LGHNA, CDR2 YNFKEQ.

This clone was detected only once. The V gene is TRBV3-1 (or the pseudogene TRBV3-2), the J gene TRBJ1-2; D not certain. Germline V gene sequence: CDR1 LGHDT, CDR2 YNNKEL (reference sequence). The CDR3 is 14 amino acids. V lost 3 bases and J lost 2, with 10 bases in between. The CDR3 DNA follows: TGTGCCAGCAGCCACTATTTACAGAACTATGGCTACACCTTC. Amino acid sequence: CASSHYLQNYGYTF.

The rearrangement joins TRBV11-2 to TRBJ2-7; tentatively, D is TRBD2 (5 bases). The CDR3 has 14 residues. Germline CDR1 and CDR2: SGHAT and FQNNGV. The germline V and J ends were trimmed by 1 base and 4 bases, with 11 bases remaining between them. CDR3 loop: CASSLAGIPYEQYF. The CDR3 nucleotides are TGTGCCAGCAGCTTAGCGGGGATCCCGTACGAGCAGTACTTC.

This rearrangement joins TRBV7-3 to TRBJ2-1; 9 bases line up with TRBD1. This CDR3 contains 16 residues. Trimming removed 5 bases from V and 2 bases from J; junction bases left unmatched: 7. CDR1 SGHTA and CDR2 FQGTGA come from the germline V gene. DNA of the CDR3: TGTGCCAGCAGCCAGCGGACAGGGGCTACCTACAATGAGCAGTTCTTC. It translates to CASSQRTGATYNEQFF.

For this clone: Other DNA sequences from this sample encode an identical CDR3 as well. This chain connects TRBV19 to TRBJ1-2, with TRBD1 identical over 7 bases. The junction had 1 base not matched to a gene; V was cut back by 4 bases and J by 5 bases. CDR3 length equals 12 residues. Germline values: CDR1 LNHDA, CDR2 SQIVND (reference sequence). The CDR3 coding sequence is TGTGCCAGTAGTAGGGGACAGTATGGCTACACCTTC. Its translation is CASSRGQYGYTF. The full variable domain, in which reference TRBV19 and TRBJ1-2 provide the parts outside the CDR3, is DGGITQSPKYLFRKEGQNVTLSCEQNLNHDAMYWYRQDPGQGLRLIYYSQIVNDFQKGDIAEGYSVSREKKESFPLTVTSAQKNPTAFYLCASSRGQYGYTFGSGTRLTVV.

J is TRBJ2-3 and V is TRBV19; 9 nucleotides line up with TRBD1. J was trimmed by 3 bases and V by 7 bases; bases with no gene match: 17. CDR3 length: 18 residues. Looked up from germline, CDR1 is LNHDA and CDR2 is SQIVND (reference sequence). Written as DNA, the CDR3 is TGTGCCAGTACCCCTGGGGCTTTCGGACAGGGGTTAACAGATACGCAGTATTTT. Protein sequence: CASTPGAFGQGLTDTQYF.

About this clone: This may arise from a read error, as a much more abundant clone is one base away. This rearrangement joins TRBV11-1 to TRBJ2-1, with 8 bases identical to TRBD2. Germline-derived CDR1 and CDR2 are SGHAT and FQDESV (reference sequence). There are 13 residues in the CDR3. This CDR3 is CVSSFGGGNEQFF. CDR3 coding DNA: TGTGTCAGCAGCTTCGGGGGGGGAAATGAGCAGTTCTTC.

The genes are TRBV5-4 and TRBJ1-4; weak D call: TRBD1 (6 bases). Per germline, CDR1 SGHNT and CDR2 YYREEE (reference sequence). This CDR3 region has 16 residues. The ends were cut back, 4 bases at V and 6 bases at J, with 19 bases in the middle. CDR3 in amino acids: CASSPRGGQGHEKLFF. CDR3 nucleotides: TGTGCCAGCAGCCCCCGGGGGGGGCAGGGGCATGAAAAACTGTTTTTT.

The chain carries TRBV5-1 and TRBJ2-5; 7 bases fit TRBD2. CDR3 length: 17 amino acids. The V gene end was trimmed by 0 bases and the J gene end by 1 base; junction bases not matched to a gene: 9. Per germline, CDR1 SGHRS and CDR2 YFSETQ. The CDR3 region has the DNA TGCGCCAGCAGCTTGGGCATGCTCGCGGGAGCCCAAGAGACCCAGTACTTC. Residues: CASSLGMLAGAQETQYF.

The chain recombines TRBV1 with TRBJ2-1; the table's D call TRBD2 went unverified against the DNA. TRBV1 is reported as a pseudogene. The CDR3 has 19 amino acids. CDR3: CTSSQSRLAGGPESGEQFF. The CDR3 DNA reads as TGCACCAGCAGCCAATCCCGGCTAGCGGGAGGGCCTGAATCTGGTGAGCAGTTCTTC.

The sample holds a few counts of this clone. V and J are TRBV3-1 (or the pseudogene TRBV3-2) and TRBJ1-1, with D tentatively TRBD1 (6 bases). The germline V and J ends were trimmed by 9 bases and 4 bases, with 18 bases remaining between them. In germline, CDR1 is LGHDT, CDR2 YNNKEL (reference sequence). The CDR3 is 14 residues long. Here the CDR3 DNA reads TGTGCCAGTAACTACAGGGCCCAGAGCACTGAAGCTTTCTTT. This encodes CASNYRAQSTEAFF.

This chain connects TRBV18 to TRBJ2-1; D is possibly TRBD2 (6 bases). This CDR3 is 15 amino acids long. Trimming took 5 bases from V and 7 from J, leaving 18 bases between them. From germline, CDR1 is KGHSH and CDR2 LQKENI. The CDR3 DNA reads TGTGCCAGCTCAACGTTCCGGGACTCAGGGAATGAGCAGTTCTTC. Translation gives CASSTFRDSGNEQFF.

The rearrangement links TRBV11-3 to TRBJ2-1, with 9 nucleotides matching TRBD1. Unmatched junction bases numbered 8, after V lost 5 bases and J lost 6 bases. Germline V gene data show CDR1 as SGHNT and CDR2 as YENEEA. The CDR3 consists of 15 residues. In nucleotides, the CDR3 is TGTGCCAGCAGCCTCACAGGGGGCACGTTCAATGAGCAGTTCTTC. It is translated as CASSLTGGTFNEQFF.

The chain links TRBV12-3 or TRBV12-4 to TRBJ1-1; no reliable D call. The CDR3 is made up of 11 amino acids. The V and J ends lost 1 base and 8 bases respectively, with 5 bases between them. The CDR3, as DNA: TGTGCCAGCAGTTTAGTACAGGAAGCTTTCTTT. This gives the protein CASSLVQEAFF.

The chain uses TRBV7-8 and TRBJ2-7; D is perhaps TRBD2 (6 bases). The CDR3 is 14 amino acids. CDR1 and CDR2 from the germline V gene are SGHVS and FQNEAQ. The V end lost 4 bases, the J end lost 2 bases, and 12 bases lay between the germline ends. The CDR3 region has the DNA TGTGCCAGCAGCTATCTTGCGGGACCCTACGAGCAGTACTTC. The encoded protein is CASSYLAGPYEQYF.